This TCR beta chain appears in the sequencing data of a study of technical replicates of blood from several donors. Germline V CDR1 and CDR2: MGHRA, YSYEKL. The V gene lost 4 bases and the J gene lost 1 base, with 13 bases spanning the gap. This CDR3 is 15 amino acids long. This clone showed up just a few times. Sequenced by immunoSEQ multiplex PCR; TCRdb stores in-frame clones only, minus some. The repertoire includes approximately 79,000 clones, around 90% of them detected once, and 0.3% to 0.45% sits in the top ten. The chain employs TRBV4-1 and TRBJ1-1, with a weak D call TRBD1 (5 bases). Sequenced: T cells isolated from PBMCs. The receptor was derived from a human donor in good health. The DNA of the CDR3 is TGCGCCAGCAGCCTAAAGACAGAATCGAACACTGAAGCTTTCTTT. It yields the protein CASSLKTESNTEAFF.